A single sample gave rise to the 10 T cell receptor beta chains below, sequenced in a study of type 1 regulatory T cells. TCRdb re-analysed the reads in MiXCR, keeping a single row per CDR3 protein. This table holds about 65,000 distinct CDR3 sequences, roughly 49% found once. Antigen specificity for these receptors is unknown. The sample taken for sequencing was cultured non-Tr1 T cells, either the whole culture or a sorted T cell fraction (not recorded which). These receptors originate from a human donor in good health.

In this sample, this clonotype turned up a few times. V usage is TRBV7-2 and J usage is TRBJ2-3; tentatively, D is TRBD2 (5 bases). CDR1 and CDR2 (germline): SGHTA, FQGNSA. The CDR3 covers 14 residues. Trimming pared 4 bases from V and 7 bases from J, leaving 15 bases between. CDR3 region: CASSWSGKLNTQYF. Written as DNA, the CDR3 is TGTGCCAGCAGCTGGTCGGGGAAATTAAATACGCAGTATTTT.

This clonotype was detected a few times. This chain links TRBV4-1 with TRBJ1-6; D remains unclear. Per germline, CDR1 MGHRA and CDR2 YSYEKL. CDR3 length: 19 residues. V was pared by 0 bases and J by 7 bases, with 22 bases between. The CDR3 region has the DNA TGCGCCAGCAGCCAAGATCTTTTCGGGCTGGCAAAGAGGAATTCACCCCTCCACTTT. Amino acid sequence: CASSQDLFGLAKRNSPLHF.

This clonotype was detected only a few times. The chain links TRBV12-3 or TRBV12-4 to TRBJ1-6; D gene ambiguous. The CDR3 extends over 14 amino acids. Trimming removed 1 base from V and 5 bases from J, with 6 bases in between. CDR3 nucleotide sequence: TGTGCCAGCAGTTTAGGGCAGGATAATTCACCCCTCCACTTT. Its translation is CASSLGQDNSPLHF.

V usage is TRBV6-6 and J usage is TRBJ1-2, with 7 bases that match TRBD1. The length of the CDR3 is 15 residues. J lost 1 base, V lost 5 bases, and 7 bases had no gene match. Germline V gene sequence: CDR1 MNHNY, CDR2 SVGAGI (reference sequence). CDR3 loop: CASSPGAGGNYGYTF. The CDR3 bases are TGTGCCAGCAGTCCGGGGGCAGGGGGTAACTATGGCTACACCTTC.

The genes are TRBV19 and TRBJ1-2; D may be TRBD1 (6 bases). The length of the CDR3 is 13 residues. Germline V gene data show CDR1 as LNHDA and CDR2 as SQIVND (reference sequence). V lost 5 bases, J lost 5 bases, and 12 bases lay in between. The CDR3 protein is CASSAGTTYGYTF. The CDR3 bases are TGTGCCAGTAGTGCCGGGACAACTTATGGCTACACCTTC.

The genes are TRBV19 and TRBJ1-2; D gene unclear. The CDR3 runs to 11 residues. Per germline, CDR1 LNHDA and CDR2 SQIVND (reference sequence). Deletions cut 4 bases from V and 2 bases from J, with 2 bases between. DNA for the CDR3: TGTGCCAGTAGTACAAACTATGGCTACACCTTC. Translated: CASSTNYGYTF.

V usage is TRBV7-2 and J usage is TRBJ2-3; D might be TRBD1 or TRBD2, each matching 5 bases. Trimming pared 1 base from V and 4 bases from J, leaving 15 bases between. CDR3 length equals 16 residues. The V gene's germline CDR1 is SGHTA and CDR2 FQGNSA. This CDR3 reads CASSLGDGRAADTQYF. CDR3 nucleotide sequence: TGTGCCAGCAGCTTAGGGGACGGACGGGCTGCAGATACGCAGTATTTT.

The chain is built from TRBV27 and TRBJ2-7, with D perhaps TRBD1 (5 bases). The V end was cut by 2 bases, the J end by 2 bases, with 13 bases between. Germline CDR1 MNHEY, CDR2 SMNVEV (reference sequence). The CDR3 loop spans 15 amino acids. The CDR3 is CASSLRPDSTYEQYF. CDR3 bases: TGTGCCAGCAGTTTACGACCCGACAGCACCTACGAGCAGTACTTC.

This sequence joins TRBV7-2 and TRBJ1-6; D perhaps matches TRBD1 (5 bases). From germline, CDR1 is SGHTA and CDR2 FQGNSA. This CDR3 contains 15 residues. V lost 6 bases to trimming and J lost 3 bases, with 12 bases between them. Here the CDR3 reads CASSSQVDYNSPLHF. CDR3 DNA sequence: TGTGCCAGCAGTTCACAGGTTGACTATAATTCACCCCTCCACTTT.

The CDR3 loop reads CASTFHTGGTEAFF. The CDR3 nucleotides read TGTGCCAGCACCTTTCACACAGGGGGCACTGAAGCTTTCTTT. The J gene is TRBJ1-1, the V gene TRBV12-3 or TRBV12-4; 8 bases are shared with TRBD1. The CDR3 covers 14 residues. The V and J ends lost 7 bases and 4 bases, in that order; junction bases with no gene match: 8.